This entry lists 18 T cell receptor gamma chains sequenced from one sample in a study of γδ T cells in repeated Plasmodium falciparum infection. Gammadelta T cells were flow-sorted from PBMC into Vgamma9/Vdelta2+ and Vdelta2-negative populations for bulk analysis. TCRdb applied CATT to the multiplex PCR reads for clone calling. The profile shows roughly 24,000 gamma-chain clones, over 2.5% of them singletons. Sequencing was carried out using gamma-delta T cells from blood. These receptors were obtained from a pool of human donors (malaria-infected and uninfected, not separated).

Many counts were recorded for this clone. A far larger clone is one nucleotide away, so this likely arose from a read error. At the DNA level, this CDR3 is encoded by other sequences in the same sample as well. The V gene is TRGV5, the J gene TRGJ1 or TRGJ2. The germline gives CDR1 VINAFY, CDR2 YDVSNSKD. The length of the CDR3 is 12 residues. CDR3 residues: CATWDIVYKKLF. The CDR3 DNA sequence: TGTGCCACCTGGGACATCGTCTATAAAAAACTCTTT.

The sample holds a few counts of this clone. The protein that TCRdb holds for this DNA derives from a much larger clone and differs from the translated DNA at residue 11, which likely indicates a read error; the protein shown here is translated from the DNA. No J gene call was made, and the V gene is TRGV9. In germline, CDR1 is GITISATS, CDR2 ISYDGTV (reference sequence). CDR3 size: 13 residues. The CDR3 here is CALWEVHDSEELF. DNA for the CDR3: TGTGCCTTGTGGGAGGTGCACGATAGCGAGGAACTCTTT.

In its sample, this clone was seen a few times. TCRdb has a much larger clone's protein, which differs at residue 6 from the translation of this DNA, likely because of a read error; what is shown is the protein translated from the DNA. As DNA, the CDR3 is TGTGCCTTGTGGGAGGAGCATCCTTATTATAAGAAACTCTTT. It is translated as CALWEEHPYYKKLF. The chain uses TRGV9 and TRGJ1 or TRGJ2. This CDR3 contains 14 residues. J gave up 3 bases and V 2 bases, and 7 bases lay outside the gene matches. CDR1 is GITISATS and CDR2 is ISYDGTV in the germline V gene (reference sequence).

This clone appeared many times. The amino acid sequence in TCRdb belongs to a much larger clone and departs from this DNA's translation at residue 9, likely a sequencing read error; the sequence shown is translated from the DNA. V is TRGV9 and J is TRGJP. Since TCRdb gives no J gene, matching the DNA to germline was used here to assign it. From germline, CDR1 is GITISATS and CDR2 ISYDGTV (reference sequence). CDR3 length equals 15 residues. The CDR3 DNA is TGTGCCTTGTGGGAGTCAGAGTTGCGCAAAAAAATCAAGGTATTT. Translated, it gives CALWESELRKKIKVF.

This clone was found a few times. The TCRdb protein comes from a much larger clone and disagrees with this DNA's translation at residue 2, likely due to a read error; the protein given here is derived from the DNA. This sequence joins TRGV4 and TRGJ1 or TRGJ2. The J gene is absent in TCRdb and was assigned here via DNA matching to germline. CDR1 EGSTGY and CDR2 YDSYTSSV come from the germline V gene. The CDR3 runs to 13 residues. CDR3 sequence: CTTWVPNYYKKLF. Written as DNA, the CDR3 is TGTACCACCTGGGTACCGAATTATTATAAGAAACTCTTT.

This clone was recorded at least ten times. The translation of this DNA and the TCRdb protein of a much larger clone differ at residue 11, probably owing to a read error; the protein shown here is translated from the DNA. For the V gene the call is TRGV9; the J gene has no call. Germline CDR1 reads GITISATS; CDR2 reads ISYDGTV (reference sequence). The CDR3 is made up of 13 amino acids. The CDR3 DNA follows: TGTGCCTCAGGGGAGTTGGGCAAAAAAATCGAGGTATTT. This encodes CASGELGKKIEVF.

This clone was observed many times. With a far larger clone one base away, a read error is the likely cause. The chain employs TRGV4 and TRGJ1 or TRGJ2. V shed 0 bases, J shed 14 bases, and the junction held 7 bases outside the gene matches. CDR3 size: 11 residues. Per the germline V gene, CDR1 is EGSTGY and CDR2 is YDSYTSSV. As DNA, the CDR3 is TGTGCCACCTGGGATGGGCCTGGGGAACTCTTT. As protein: CATWDGPGELF.

Notes on this clone: A far larger clone is off by one base, so a read error is likely. Other nucleotide sequences in the sample specify the same CDR3. This sequence joins TRGV9 and TRGJ1 or TRGJ2. TCRdb lists no J gene, so it was determined here by aligning the DNA to germline. V dropped 5 bases and J dropped 2; count of bases not matched to a gene: 9. The germline CDR1 and CDR2 sequences are GITISATS and ISYDGTV (reference sequence). The CDR3 is 14 amino acids. CDR3 in amino acids: CALWGPRDYYKKLF. The CDR3 region has the DNA TGTGCCTTGTGGGGCCCGCGGGATTATTATAAGAAACTCTTT.

This clone was recorded at least ten times. A far bigger clonotype differs at one base, so this is likely a read error. This CDR3 is also generated by other DNA sequences in the sample. The chain joins TRGV9 to TRGJ1 or TRGJ2. Germline assignment: CDR1 GITISATS and CDR2 ISYDGTV (reference sequence). The CDR3 is 12 residues long. Trimming took 4 bases from V and 4 from J; bases not matched to a gene: 4. As DNA, the CDR3 is TGTGCCTTGTGGGATAGCTATTATAAGAAACTCTTT. Amino acid sequence: CALWDSYYKKLF.

In this sample, this clone turned up a few times. TCRdb's listed protein matches a much larger clone and diverges from this DNA's translation at residue 7, likely through a read error; the protein shown comes from the DNA. V is TRGV9 and J is TRGJ1 or TRGJ2. V dropped 0 bases and J dropped 11; count of bases not matched to a gene: 10. The CDR3 has 13 residues. Germline values: CDR1 GITISATS, CDR2 ISYDGTV (reference sequence). The DNA of the CDR3 is TGTGCCTTGTGGGAGGTGCGCGATAGCGAGAAACTCTTT. Translation: CALWEVRDSEKLF.

A note on this clone: TCRdb assigns this DNA the protein of a much larger clone, which departs from its translation at residue 6; this likely reflects a read error, and the protein shown comes from translating the DNA. The chain uses TRGV2 and TRGJ1 or TRGJ2. The J gene was missing in TCRdb and was found by matching the end of the DNA to germline. In germline, CDR1 is EGSNGY, CDR2 YDSYNSKV. This CDR3 spans 13 amino acids. Trimming cost V 3 bases and J 3 bases; bases outside gene matches: 5. For the CDR3, the DNA is TGTGCCACCTGGGACTTAACTTATTATAAGAAACTCTTT. Protein sequence: CATWDLTYYKKLF.

The V call is TRGV5, the J call TRGJ1 or TRGJ2. Matching the DNA to germline supplied the J gene, which TCRdb does not give. V was clipped by 2 bases and J by 10 bases; unmatched bases: 11. The germline V gene encodes CDR1 VINAFY and CDR2 YDVSNSKD. This CDR3 has 13 residues. This chain's CDR3 is CATWDTVLLKKLF. The CDR3 DNA reads TGTGCCACCTGGGACACTGTATTATTAAAGAAACTCTTT.

A few counts support this clone. It is likely a read error: a sequence one base away is far more abundant. This sample includes further DNA sequences coding for the same CDR3. V usage is TRGV3 and J usage is TRGJP2. No J segment appears in TCRdb, so it was assigned here by matching the sequence to germline. The CDR3 extends over 13 amino acids. In germline, CDR1 is VTNTFY, CDR2 YDVSTARD (reference sequence). Written as DNA, the CDR3 is TGTGCCACTTGGGACCTGATTGATTGGATCAAGACGTTT. This gives the protein CATWDLIDWIKTF.

In this sample, this clone turned up a few times. A far larger clone is a single base away, which makes a read error likely. Other DNA sequences in the same sample also yield this CDR3. V and J are TRGV9 and TRGJP. Here the J gene came from matching the DNA to germline, since TCRdb omits it. J gave up 11 bases and V 3 bases, and 13 bases lay outside the gene matches. Germline-derived CDR1 and CDR2 are GITISATS and ISYDGTV (reference sequence). The CDR3 is 17 amino acids. Here the CDR3 DNA reads TGTGCCTTGTGGGAGATCCCTGGTTGGCTGGGCAAAAAAATCAAGGTATTT. Translating gives CALWEIPGWLGKKIKVF.

The table lists this clone with many counts. The protein recorded in TCRdb matches a much larger clone and deviates from this DNA's translation at residue 12, suggesting a read error; the protein here is obtained by translating the DNA. The J gene is TRGJ1 or TRGJ2, the V gene TRGV2. Germline V gene data show CDR1 as EGSNGY and CDR2 as YDSYNSKV. This CDR3 spans 14 amino acids. The CDR3 DNA reads TGTGCCACCTGGGACGGATTAACGCATTATAAGGAACTCTTT. It specifies CATWDGLTHYKELF.

At least ten counts were recorded for this clone. The TCRdb protein comes from a much larger clone and disagrees with this DNA's translation at residue 9, likely due to a read error; the protein given here is derived from the DNA. The V and J genes are TRGV2 and TRGJP2. Germline values: CDR1 EGSNGY, CDR2 YDSYNSKV. The CDR3 covers 12 residues. This CDR3 is CATWDGPWLKTF. In DNA form, the CDR3 reads TGTGCCACCTGGGACGGGCCTTGGCTCAAGACGTTT.

This clone was observed a handful of times. The translation of this DNA and the TCRdb protein of a much larger clone differ at residue 10, probably owing to a read error; the protein shown here is translated from the DNA. The chain combines TRGV5 with TRGJ1 or TRGJ2. The J gene was not available in TCRdb and was assigned here by matching the DNA to germline segments. Germline assignment: CDR1 VINAFY and CDR2 YDVSNSKD. The CDR3 runs 14 residues. DNA for the CDR3: TGTGCCACCTGGGACCGTGATAATTATCATAAGAAACTCTTT. Encoded protein: CATWDRDNYHKKLF.

The table lists this clone with a few counts. TCRdb records a much larger clone's protein for this DNA, with a difference at residue 7 that likely arises from a read error; the protein given is the translation of the DNA. There is no J gene call, but TRGV9 is given as the V gene. Germline values: CDR1 GITISATS, CDR2 ISYDGTV (reference sequence). The CDR3 is made up of 9 amino acids. The CDR3 loop reads CALWEVGLF. In nucleotides, the CDR3 is TGTGCCTTGTGGGAGGTGGGGCTCTTT.